The 24 T cell receptor beta chains below all came from one sample that was sequenced in a study of shared clonotypes between healthy human individuals. Naive-designated CD8 cells lacked CD45RO, were positively enriched for CCR7, and omitted terminally differentiated effector memory CD45RA+ cells. The assay was immunoSEQ multiplex PCR, and TCRdb's table has in-frame clones only and misses some. The sample records about 2.1 million clones, just over 90% being singletons. The specimen sequenced was naive CD8+ T cells from PBMCs. The source is a man younger than 35 in good health. Some clones in this sample may be carry-over from other donors' samples.

V and J are TRBV7-9 and TRBJ2-7; 8 nucleotides agree with TRBD1. CDR1 is SEHNR and CDR2 is FQNEAQ in the germline V gene (reference sequence). V dropped 4 bases and J dropped 7; count of bases not matched to a gene: 18. CDR3 length: 17 amino acids. CDR3 sequence reads: CASSSGFRTGKRGEQYF. The DNA of the CDR3 is TGTGCCAGCAGCTCTGGCTTTCGGACAGGGAAACGTGGGGAGCAGTACTTC.

The V gene is TRBV10-2, the J gene TRBJ2-1; D is possibly TRBD2 (6 bases). The V and J ends lost 2 bases and 6 bases respectively, with 20 bases between them. Germline loops: CDR1 WSHSY, CDR2 SAAADI. The CDR3 consists of 17 residues. The CDR3 spells CASSERRGRNVGNEQFF. In DNA form, the CDR3 reads TGCGCCAGCAGTGAGAGGCGGGGTCGAAACGTAGGCAATGAGCAGTTCTTC.

The chain couples TRBV5-6 to TRBJ2-2, with D unresolved. From germline, CDR1 is SGHDT and CDR2 YYEEEE. Trimming shortened V by 6 bases and J by 4 bases, and 10 bases separated the two germline ends. CDR3 size: 13 residues. The CDR3 bases are TGTGCCAGCACCCTGTCGGGCACCGGGGAGCTGTTTTTT. The encoded protein is CASTLSGTGELFF.

As to this clone: Different DNA sequences within this sample yield the same CDR3. The gene calls are TRBV7-9 and TRBJ2-7; D not resolved. The CDR3 totals 11 residues. V lost 5 bases, J lost 3 bases, and 5 bases lay in between. Germline-derived CDR1 and CDR2 are SEHNR and FQNEAQ (reference sequence). Written as DNA, the CDR3 is TGTGCCAGCAGCGGTGACTACGAGCAGTACTTC. Protein product: CASSGDYEQYF.

The table lists this clone with a few counts. The chain uses TRBV25-1 and TRBJ1-1, with 8 nucleotides matching TRBD1. V lost 1 base, J lost 1 base, and 2 bases stayed unmatched. The CDR3 has 15 residues. Germline V lookup: CDR1 MGHDK, CDR2 SYGVNS. Here the CDR3 DNA reads TGTGCCAGCAGTGAATTCGGACAGGGGAACACTGAAGCTTTCTTT. Translating it yields CASSEFGQGNTEAFF.

J is TRBJ2-6 and V is TRBV7-2; no definite D call. The CDR3 is made up of 15 amino acids. V was shortened by 4 bases and J by 4 bases, with 11 bases between the two germline ends. Germline-derived CDR1 and CDR2 are SGHTA and FQGNSA. CDR3 sequence (DNA): TGTGCCAGCAGCTCAACTCCTCGCGGGGCCAACGTCCTGACTTTC. Residues: CASSSTPRGANVLTF.

The chain uses TRBV9 and TRBJ1-4; 9 bases line up with TRBD1. The CDR3 is 18 residues long. The ends lost 3 bases at V and 4 bases at J; junction bases unmatched: 13. Germline loops: CDR1 SGDLS, CDR2 YYNGEE. The CDR3 region is CASSGKTGGADHNEKLFF. Written as DNA, the CDR3 is TGTGCCAGCAGCGGGAAGACAGGGGGGGCCGACCATAATGAAAAACTGTTTTTT.

V gene TRBV27 combines with J gene TRBJ2-7, with 9 bases matching TRBD1. CDR3 length: 16 amino acids. Trimming took 5 bases from V and 5 from J; bases not matched to a gene: 13. The germline V gene has CDR1 MNHEY and CDR2 SMNVEV (reference sequence). The CDR3 spells CASSASAQGASNEQYF. CDR3 nucleotide sequence: TGTGCCAGCAGTGCGTCAGCACAGGGGGCTTCAAACGAGCAGTACTTC.

This clone was counted between two and nine times. The V gene is TRBV7-9, the J gene TRBJ1-4, with D hard to call. V was trimmed by 3 bases and J by 5 bases, leaving 10 bases between them. This CDR3 is built from 14 residues. Per germline, CDR1 SEHNR and CDR2 FQNEAQ (reference sequence). CDR3 residues: CASSLSLPNEKLFF. In DNA, the CDR3 is TGTGCCAGCAGCTTGTCACTGCCGAATGAAAAACTGTTTTTT.

This chain connects TRBV7-9 to TRBJ2-7; maybe TRBD2 (5 bases). Per the germline V gene, CDR1 is SEHNR and CDR2 is FQNEAQ (reference sequence). Trimming took 5 bases from V and 2 from J, leaving 16 bases between them. This CDR3 has 15 amino acids. CDR3 sequence (DNA): TGTGCCAGCAGCAGTATGCGGGTAGGAACCTACGAGCAGTACTTC. It codes for CASSSMRVGTYEQYF.

The chain is built from TRBV19 and TRBJ1-4, with a tentative D call TRBD1 (6 bases). Germline CDR1 reads LNHDA; CDR2 reads SQIVND (reference sequence). Trimming pared 9 bases from V and 4 bases from J, leaving 9 bases between. CDR3 size: 12 residues. The CDR3 sequence is CASRDINEKLFF. The CDR3 region has the DNA TGTGCCAGCCGGGACATTAATGAAAAACTGTTTTTT.

The rearrangement joins TRBV7-6 to TRBJ1-5; no clear D gene. V dropped 5 bases and J dropped 6 bases, with 11 bases sitting between them. The germline gives CDR1 SGHVS, CDR2 FNYEAQ. There are 13 residues in the CDR3. The CDR3 DNA reads TGTGCCAGCAGCCCCGGGAGCGGTCAGCCCCAGCATTTT. Its translation: CASSPGSGQPQHF.

This clone was recorded a few times. The chain has TRBV13 and TRBJ1-5, with TRBD1 identical over 10 bases. The CDR3 runs 15 residues. V dropped 5 bases and J dropped 6; count of bases not matched to a gene: 7. Germline V gene sequence: CDR1 PRHDT, CDR2 FYEKMQ (reference sequence). The CDR3 sequence: CASSAGTGAFQPQHF. CDR3 nucleotide sequence: TGTGCCAGCAGCGCGGGGACAGGGGCCTTTCAGCCCCAGCATTTT.

The genes are TRBV21-1 and TRBJ2-3; the tabulated D call, TRBD2, remains unverified against the DNA. TRBV21-1 is deemed a pseudogene. The CDR3 covers 17 residues. CDR3 bases: TGTGCCAGCAGCAAAAATCAGATAACCGCCGCGGGAGATACGCAGTATTTT. Translation: CASSKNQITAAGDTQYF.

The rearrangement links TRBV6-6 to TRBJ2-2; 11 positions match TRBD1. The CDR3 consists of 15 residues. Germline CDR1 and CDR2: MNHNY and SVGAGI (reference sequence). V trimming: 5 bases; J trimming: 6 bases; junction bases outside the gene matches: 5. The CDR3 spells CASSARTGGPGELFF. The DNA for the CDR3 is TGTGCCAGCAGTGCCCGGACAGGGGGCCCCGGGGAGCTGTTTTTT.

This rearrangement joins TRBV10-3 to TRBJ2-7; D is possibly TRBD1 (6 bases). V dropped 11 bases and J dropped 3 bases, with 20 bases sitting between them. This CDR3 has 14 residues. In germline, CDR1 is ENHRY, CDR2 SYGVKD. CDR3 bases: TGTGCCGCGAAGGACACAGGGACCTTCTACGAGCAGTACTTC. It translates to CAAKDTGTFYEQYF.

In nucleotides, the CDR3 is TGTGCCAGCAGTTACTCGAGACAGAGCCAGAATGAGCAGTTCTTC. As protein: CASSYSRQSQNEQFF. This chain joins TRBV6-5 and TRBJ2-1, with D possibly TRBD1 on 5 matching bases. This CDR3 region has 15 residues. Between the trimmed V and J ends, which lost 0 bases and 7 bases, there was a span of 13 bases. Germline assignment: CDR1 MNHEY and CDR2 SVGAGI.

Details on this clone: This may arise from a read error, as a much more abundant clone is one base away. The rearrangement joins TRBV11-2 to TRBJ2-1; D is unresolved. The CDR3 loop spans 12 amino acids. V lost 0 bases and J 8 bases, leaving 5 bases between the germline ends. The V gene's germline CDR1 is SGHAT and CDR2 FQNNGV. The DNA for the CDR3 is TGTGCCAGCAGCTTAGATCCCGATGAGCAGTTCTTC. This gives the protein CASSLDPDEQFF.

This clone was seen just once. DNA for the CDR3: TGTGCCAGCAGTTTAAGCCAGGGGACGGCGAACACTGAAGCTTTCTTT. This gives the protein CASSLSQGTANTEAFF. The chain links TRBV27 to TRBJ1-1, with D tentatively TRBD1 (6 bases). The germline V gene has CDR1 MNHEY and CDR2 SMNVEV (reference sequence). V was pared by 2 bases and J by 1 base, with 14 bases between. This CDR3 has 16 amino acids.

This clone was found once. The rearrangement joins TRBV6-6 to TRBJ1-3; D perhaps matches TRBD1 (5 bases). V was pared by 6 bases and J by 14 bases, with 14 bases between. Germline values: CDR1 MNHNY, CDR2 SVGAGI (reference sequence). This CDR3 comprises 11 residues. The CDR3: CASSPGPGLYF. CDR3 nucleotides: TGTGCCAGCAGCCCCGGACCGGGACTATATTTT.

The rearrangement links TRBV4-3 to TRBJ2-5, with D possibly being TRBD1 (6 bases). In germline, CDR1 is LGHNA, CDR2 YSLEER. Trimming left V 1 base short and J 3 bases short, with 21 bases between. CDR3 length: 18 amino acids. The CDR3 loop is CASSQGTLTGSGEETQYF. CDR3 DNA sequence: TGCGCCAGCAGCCAAGGGACCTTAACAGGGTCCGGAGAAGAGACCCAGTACTTC.

V gene TRBV28 combines with J gene TRBJ1-6; 7 positions agree with TRBD1. Germline values: CDR1 MDHEN, CDR2 SYDVKM. The CDR3 has 17 amino acids. Trimming cost V 6 bases and J 8 bases; bases outside gene matches: 16. The CDR3, as DNA: TGTGCCAGCAGCCCCATTCGGGGGGGACAGCCTGATTCACCCCTCCACTTT. This gives the protein CASSPIRGGQPDSPLHF.

This rearrangement joins TRBV7-6 to TRBJ2-7; either TRBD1 or TRBD2 may fit D (7 bases each). The length of the CDR3 is 15 residues. V lost 5 bases, J lost 3 bases, and 17 bases lay in between. Germline V lookup: CDR1 SGHVS, CDR2 FNYEAQ. The CDR3 bases are TGTGCCAGCAGCCCAGGGGGGAGGGTTGGCTACGAGCAGTACTTC. This sequence encodes CASSPGGRVGYEQYF.

The chain couples TRBV28 to TRBJ1-5, with TRBD1 matching over 8 bases. Trimming at V came to 6 bases and at J to 7 bases, leaving 14 bases not matched to a gene. This CDR3 region has 16 residues. Looked up from germline, CDR1 is MDHEN and CDR2 is SYDVKM. CDR3 residues: CASRPLPGGAGQPQHF. The CDR3 DNA reads TGTGCCAGCAGGCCTTTACCAGGGGGCGCGGGACAGCCCCAGCATTTT.